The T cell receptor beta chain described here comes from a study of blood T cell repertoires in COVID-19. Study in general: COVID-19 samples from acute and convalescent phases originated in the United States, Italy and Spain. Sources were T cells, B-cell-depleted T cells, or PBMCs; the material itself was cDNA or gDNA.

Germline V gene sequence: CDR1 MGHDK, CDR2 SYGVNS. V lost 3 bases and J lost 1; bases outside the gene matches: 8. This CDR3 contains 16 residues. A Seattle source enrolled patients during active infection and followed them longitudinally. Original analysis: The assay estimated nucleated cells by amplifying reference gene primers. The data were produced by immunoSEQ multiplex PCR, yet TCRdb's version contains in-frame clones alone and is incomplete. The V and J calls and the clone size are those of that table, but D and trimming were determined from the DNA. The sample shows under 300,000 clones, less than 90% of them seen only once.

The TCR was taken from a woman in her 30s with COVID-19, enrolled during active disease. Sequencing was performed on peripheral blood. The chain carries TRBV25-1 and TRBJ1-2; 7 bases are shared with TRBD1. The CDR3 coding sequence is TGTGCCAGCAGTGAGACCTCGACAGGGCGTAACTATGGCTACACCTTC. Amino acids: CASSETSTGRNYGYTF.